This note documents a single T cell receptor beta chain sequence. Antigen: not known. The V gene's germline CDR1 is SGDLS and CDR2 YYNGEE. This CDR3 comprises 16 residues. The V gene lost 0 bases and the J gene lost 2 bases, with 14 bases spanning the gap. This sample was taken from a study of beta chain features in type 1 diabetes. Findings of the study overall: Moderate but significant shortening of TCRB CDR3s was recorded in all four CD4+ subsets from Type 1 diabetes patients.

Reverse transcription of all isolated RNA meant that expressed TCRB transcripts were sequenced. Produced via immunoSEQ multiplex PCR; TCRdb's table is partial and in-frame only. The sample has about 620,000 clones; around a sixth are singletons. Sequenced material: naive CD4+ T cells from blood. The receptor was derived from a man aged 18 to 30 in good health. The chain combines TRBV9 with TRBJ1-2; TRBD1 might be the D (5 bases). The CDR3 coding sequence is TGTGCCAGCAGCGTAGGAAGTCTGACAGAGAACTATGGCTACACCTTC. Encoded protein: CASSVGSLTENYGYTF.